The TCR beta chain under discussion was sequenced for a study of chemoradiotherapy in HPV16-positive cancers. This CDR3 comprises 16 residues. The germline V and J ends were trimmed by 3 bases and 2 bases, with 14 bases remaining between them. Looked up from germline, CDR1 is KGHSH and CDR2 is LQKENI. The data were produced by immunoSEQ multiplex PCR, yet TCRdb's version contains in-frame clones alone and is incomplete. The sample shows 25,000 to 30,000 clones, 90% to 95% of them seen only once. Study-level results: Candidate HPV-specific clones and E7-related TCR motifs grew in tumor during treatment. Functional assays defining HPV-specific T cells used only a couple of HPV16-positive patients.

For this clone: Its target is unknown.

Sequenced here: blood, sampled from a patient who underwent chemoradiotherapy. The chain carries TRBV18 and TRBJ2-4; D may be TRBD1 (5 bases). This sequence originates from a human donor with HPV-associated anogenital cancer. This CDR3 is CASSPQGGLTKNIQYF. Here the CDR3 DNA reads TGTGCCAGCTCACCCCAGGGTGGTTTGACCAAAAACATTCAGTACTTC. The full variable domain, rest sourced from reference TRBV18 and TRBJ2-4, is NAGVMQNPRHLVRRRGQEARLRCSPMKGHSHVYWYRQLPEEGLKFMVYLQKENIIDESGMPKERFSAEFPKEGPSILRIQQVVRGDSAAYFCASSPQGGLTKNIQYFGAGTRLSVL.